Given below is one T cell receptor beta chain in context. The data stem from a study of low-dose radiotherapy and immunotherapy resistance in tumors. Overall study: Radiation delivery to Cohort 1 consisted of 0.5 Gy per fraction every 2 weeks, summing to 6.5 Gy. The study gave Cohort 2 1 Gy per fraction every two weeks, totaling 13 Gy over 26 weeks.

Trimming took 1 base from V and 3 from J, leaving 9 bases between them. There are 14 residues in the CDR3. Germline V lookup: CDR1 LNHDA, CDR2 SQIVND (reference sequence). TRAV and TRBV primers primed cDNA for both TCRalpha and TCRbeta. TCR amplification involved 20 to 25 PCR cycles with a constant-region primer and V-primer adapter. TCRdb independently ran MiXCR on the reads; one entry per CDR3 protein. The repertoire consists of approximately 14,000 distinct CDR3 sequences, with around 50% occurring once and the leading ten covering 3.5% to 4.5%. This receptor was taken from a human donor with advanced metastatic prostate, ovarian, gallbladder or colorectal cancer (not recorded which). This table probably holds off-target reads from a library built for another chain. The chain combines TRBV19 with TRBJ1-1; D is unresolved. CDR3 residues: CASSIGGLDTEAFF. The DNA for the CDR3 is TGTGCCAGTAGTATAGGAGGGTTGGACACTGAAGCTTTCTTT.